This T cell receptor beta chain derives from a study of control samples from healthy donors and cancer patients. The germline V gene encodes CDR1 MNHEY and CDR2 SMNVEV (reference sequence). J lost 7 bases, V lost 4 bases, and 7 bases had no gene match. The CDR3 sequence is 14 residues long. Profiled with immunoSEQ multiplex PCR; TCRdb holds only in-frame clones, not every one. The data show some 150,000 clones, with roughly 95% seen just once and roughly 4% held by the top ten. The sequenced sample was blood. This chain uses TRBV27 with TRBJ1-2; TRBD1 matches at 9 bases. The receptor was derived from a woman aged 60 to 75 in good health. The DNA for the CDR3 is TGTGCCAGCAGTTCCCGGGACAGGGTCTCTGGCTACACCTTC. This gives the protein CASSSRDRVSGYTF.